This T cell receptor (beta chain) came from a study of vaccination and CD4 T cells after COVID-19. J was trimmed by 4 bases and V by 4 bases; bases with no gene match: 11. CDR1 is KGHDR and CDR2 is SFDVKD in the germline V gene. CDR3 size: 17 residues. For this clonotype: The antigen is not known.

The assay that was used to sequence DNA from cultured CD4+ T cells was the Oncomine TCR Beta short-read assay. TCRdb independently ran MiXCR on the PCR reads; one entry per CDR3 protein. The sample records approximately 13,000 distinct CDR3 sequences, roughly 67% being singletons. The treatment denotes: roughly 10-day PBMC culture with coronavirus spike peptide pools or control peptides (ViraFEST assay). Sequencing was done on a sample of CD4+ T cells from blood, cultured in vitro. The V call is TRBV24-1, the J call TRBJ2-1; 8 bases agree with TRBD1. The receptor was derived from a human donor who had recovered from COVID-19. The CDR3: CATSDSEVQGVYNEQFF. The CDR3 DNA is TGTGCCACCAGTGACAGCGAAGTACAGGGGGTGTACAATGAGCAGTTCTTC.